A selection of T cell receptor beta chains follows, all from one sample in a study of shared clonotypes between healthy human individuals. Repertoires were generated with immunoSEQ multiplex PCR, while TCRdb's copy carries only in-frame clones and drops some. The sample carries 190,000 or so clones, around 63% recorded once. Input material: memory CD4+ T cells sorted from blood. The receptors were sampled from a man aged 25 to 40 in good health. Both conserved end residues are part of each CDR3. The D gene is left open where the match is weak. Some rows have no size entry. The others give once, few or many, or a class for an expanded clone.

j_gene,abundance,d_gene,v_gene,CDR3aa,CDR3nt
TRBJ2-1,few,-,TRBV13,CASSLGSPGVDEQFF,TGTGCCAGCAGCTTAGGCTCCCCAGGGGTCGATGAGCAGTTCTTC
TRBJ1-1,-,TRBD1,TRBV29-1,CSALTDRVVFF,TGCAGCGCCTTGACCGACAGGGTTGTTTTCTTT
TRBJ2-2,-,TRBD2,TRBV5-6,CASSPGLAGWNTGELFF,TGTGCCAGCAGCCCAGGACTAGCGGGTTGGAACACCGGGGAGCTGTTTTTT
TRBJ2-1,-,TRBD2,TRBV6-4,CASSGLAGVPYNEQFF,TGTGCCAGCAGTGGACTAGCGGGAGTCCCCTACAATGAGCAGTTCTTC
TRBJ2-4,few,-,TRBV6-6,CASSGPSLAKNIQYF,TGTGCCAGCAGCGGGCCCTCACTAGCCAAAAACATTCAGTACTTC
TRBJ2-1,-,-,TRBV11-2,CASSQTVDGEQFF,TGTGCCAGCAGCCAGACAGTTGATGGTGAGCAGTTCTTC
TRBJ2-7,once,-,TRBV11-2,CASSLGTVFPYEQYF,TGTGCCAGCAGCTTAGGGACAGTTTTCCCCTACGAGCAGTACTTC
TRBJ2-7,once,TRBD2,TRBV7-8,CASSPSASGRAGSYEQYF,TGTGCCAGCAGCCCTAGCGCCAGCGGGAGGGCCGGGTCCTACGAGCAGTACTTC
TRBJ1-1,-,TRBD1,TRBV7-2,CASSTSTQGAWTEAFF,TGTGCCAGCAGCACGTCTACTCAGGGGGCGTGGACTGAAGCTTTCTTT
TRBJ2-5,-,TRBD1,TRBV2,CASRFWTGGQETQYF,TGTGCCAGCAGATTTTGGACAGGGGGCCAAGAGACCCAGTACTTC
TRBJ2-7,once,-,TRBV21-1,CASKRPDRKTGNISPEQYF,TGTGCCAGCAAGAGGCCCGACCGGAAAACAGGGAATATCAGTCCCGAGCAGTACTTC
TRBJ1-2,once,TRBD1,TRBV5-1,CASSLLQGDYGYTF,TGCGCCAGCAGCTTGCTCCAGGGGGACTATGGCTACACCTTC
TRBJ2-1,-,TRBD2,TRBV18,CASSPPGGEQFF,TGTGCCAGCTCACCACCCGGGGGGGAGCAGTTCTTC
TRBJ2-7,-,-,TRBV2,CASSWTVTNEQYF,TGTGCCAGCAGTTGGACAGTGACGAACGAGCAGTACTTC
TRBJ1-1,-,-,TRBV5-1,CASSREGDPKTEAFF,TGCGCCAGCAGCCGAGAGGGGGACCCGAAGACTGAAGCTTTCTTT
TRBJ2-3,-,-,TRBV2,CASRNADTQYF,TGTGCCAGCAGAAATGCAGATACGCAGTATTTT
TRBJ1-1,once,-,TRBV23-1,CASSQSRGVGGGGTEAFF,TGCGCCAGCAGTCAATCCCGGGGTGTAGGCGGGGGTGGCACTGAAGCTTTCTTT
TRBJ2-5,-,TRBD1,TRBV5-1,CASSPGTVEETQYF,TGCGCCAGCAGCCCCGGGACAGTTGAAGAGACCCAGTACTTC
TRBJ2-7,-,-,TRBV9,CASSASGQTTYEQYF,TGTGCCAGCAGCGCTTCAGGACAGACGACCTACGAGCAGTACTTC
TRBJ2-1,-,TRBD2,TRBV6-5,CYNPLAGGHYNEQFF,TGTTATAATCCTCTTGCGGGAGGCCACTACAATGAGCAGTTCTTC
TRBJ2-1,-,TRBD2,TRBV30,CGAASGRAEQFF,TGTGGTGCGGCCAGCGGGAGGGCTGAGCAGTTCTTC
TRBJ2-1,few,-,TRBV9,CASSAGDEQFF,TGTGCCAGCAGCGCCGGAGACGAGCAGTTCTTC